This is a list of T cell receptor beta chains from one sample in a study of T cell clonotyping in hematopoietic cell transplantation. Produced via immunoSEQ multiplex PCR; TCRdb's table is partial and in-frame only. The repertoire consists of about 69,000 clones, with around 94% occurring once and the leading ten covering approximately 1.5%. Input material: peripheral blood mononuclear cells. The origin of the receptors is a man aged 45-65 years in good health. Some clones in this sample may be carry-over from other donors' samples. CDR3s include the opening cysteine and the closing phenylalanine or tryptophan. The D gene is left open where the match is weak. Clone size is not always given. Where it is, it says once, few, many or a class for expanded clones.

abundance	v_gene	j_gene	d_gene	CDR3aa	CDR3nt
NA	TRBV5-5	TRBJ1-6	NA	CASSSLDSSYNSPLHF	TGTGCCAGCAGCTCTCTGGACAGCTCCTATAATTCACCCCTCCACTTT
NA	TRBV28	TRBJ2-5	NA	CASTWTVQETQYF	TGTGCCAGCACATGGACGGTACAAGAGACCCAGTACTTC
NA	TRBV10-3	TRBJ2-2	TRBD2	CAISGLAGSGSTGELFF	TGTGCCATCAGCGGACTAGCGGGTAGCGGGAGCACCGGGGAGCTGTTTTTT
few	TRBV6-5	TRBJ2-7	NA	CASSYLGSAYEQYF	TGTGCCAGCAGTTACCTCGGATCAGCCTACGAGCAGTACTTC
once	TRBV19	TRBJ2-7	TRBD1	CASSGTVGREQYF	TGTGCCAGTAGCGGGACAGTGGGGCGCGAGCAGTACTTC
NA	TRBV5-1	TRBJ2-2	NA	CASSMRGARTGELFF	TGCGCCAGCAGTATGAGGGGGGCCAGGACCGGGGAGCTGTTTTTT
NA	TRBV5-1	TRBJ1-4	TRBD1	CASSLRTGEKLFF	TGCGCCAGCAGCTTAAGGACAGGTGAAAAACTGTTTTTT
NA	TRBV6-5	TRBJ1-6	NA	CASSYNSGSGSPLHF	TGTGCCAGCAGTTATAATAGCGGGAGCGGGTCACCCCTCCACTTT
NA	TRBV28	TRBJ2-3	NA	CASSAQDARPWNTQYF	TGTGCCAGCAGCGCCCAGGACGCCCGCCCTTGGAATACGCAGTATTTT
once	TRBV28	TRBJ2-5	NA	CASSLSSKATQYF	TGTGCCAGCAGTTTGAGTTCAAAGGCCACCCAGTACTTC
NA	TRBV6-5	TRBJ2-7	TRBD2	CASSSDSGKEIEQYF	TGTGCCAGCAGTTCCGATAGCGGGAAGGAGATCGAGCAGTACTTC
NA	TRBV19	TRBJ1-2	TRBD1	CASSDRSYGYTF	TGTGCCAGTTCGGACAGGAGCTATGGCTACACCTTC
NA	TRBV7-3	TRBJ2-2	TRBD1	CASSQLDRGQGGELFF	TGTGCCAGCAGCCAACTCGACAGGGGGCAAGGCGGGGAGCTGTTTTTT
NA	TRBV2	TRBJ2-4	TRBD2	CASEPREGENIQYF	TGTGCCAGCGAACCTCGGGAGGGGGAAAACATTCAGTACTTC
NA	TRBV29-1	TRBJ2-1	TRBD2	CSVESGGSYNEQFF	TGCAGCGTTGAGAGCGGGGGTTCCTACAATGAGCAGTTCTTC
once	TRBV5-6	TRBJ1-6	TRBD1	CASSYDRGWSSPLHF	TGTGCCAGCAGCTACGACAGGGGTTGGAGTTCACCCCTCCACTTT
NA	TRBV11-2	TRBJ2-1	NA	CASSFGPRDARGQFF	TGTGCCAGCAGCTTCGGGCCAAGGGACGCACGGGGGCAGTTCTTC
NA	TRBV19	TRBJ1-2	TRBD1	CASSIESTGLGGYTF	TGTGCCAGTAGTATCGAATCGACAGGGCTGGGTGGCTACACCTTC
NA	TRBV10-2	TRBJ1-5	NA	CASSGLGRDQPQHF	TGCGCCAGCAGTGGCCTTGGAAGGGATCAGCCCCAGCATTTT
NA	TRBV9	TRBJ2-2	TRBD2	CASSVHLAGGNRNTGELFF	TGTGCCAGCAGCGTACATCTAGCGGGGGGCAATCGAAACACCGGGGAGCTGTTTTTT
NA	TRBV5-1	TRBJ2-1	NA	CASSLGNEQFF	TGCGCCAGCAGCTTGGGGAATGAGCAGTTCTTC
once	TRBV9	TRBJ2-3	TRBD1	CASSVGVSDRGFTDTQYF	TGTGCCAGCAGCGTAGGTGTGTCGGACAGGGGGTTCACAGATACGCAGTATTTT
NA	TRBV4-2	TRBJ2-1	TRBD2	CASSQVGGRENEQFF	TGTGCCAGCAGCCAAGTGGGCGGGAGAGAGAATGAGCAGTTCTTC
NA	TRBV30	TRBJ1-5	NA	CAWSVSGMINQPQHF	TGTGCCTGGAGTGTATCAGGGATGATCAATCAGCCCCAGCATTTT
NA	TRBV27	TRBJ1-2	NA	CASSREGFYKGDGYTF	TGTGCCAGCTCTCGCGAGGGGTTTTACAAGGGTGATGGCTACACCTTC
NA	TRBV7-2	TRBJ1-2	NA	CASSFWGDDGYTF	TGTGCCAGCAGCTTTTGGGGGGATGATGGCTACACCTTC
NA	TRBV19	TRBJ2-5	NA	CASSTYDGNGETQYF	TGTGCCAGTAGTACATACGACGGAAATGGGGAGACCCAGTACTTC
NA	TRBV30	TRBJ2-2	TRBD2	CAWSYSGRPWRELFF	TGTGCCTGGAGTTATAGCGGGAGGCCATGGCGGGAGCTGTTTTTT
NA	TRBV5-1	TRBJ1-1	TRBD1	CASSFPEGQPGRLNTEAFF	TGCGCCAGCAGCTTCCCGGAGGGACAGCCAGGGCGATTGAACACTGAAGCTTTCTTT
NA	TRBV27	TRBJ2-1	TRBD2	CASRGLAGGFEQFF	TGTGCCAGCAGGGGACTAGCGGGGGGTTTTGAGCAGTTCTTC
NA	TRBV6-5	TRBJ1-5	TRBD1	CASSKTGYSNQPQHF	TGTGCCAGCAGCAAGACAGGGTACAGCAATCAGCCCCAGCATTTT
NA	TRBV19	TRBJ2-7	TRBD2	CASRGLAGVNEQYF	TGTGCCAGTAGGGGACTAGCGGGAGTCAACGAGCAGTACTTC
NA	TRBV6-1	TRBJ2-1	NA	CASSESLWEQFF	TGTGCCAGCAGTGAGTCCCTTTGGGAGCAGTTCTTC
NA	TRBV6-1	TRBJ2-2	NA	CASGMSGGGELFF	TGTGCCAGCGGGATGAGTGGGGGCGGGGAGCTGTTTTTT
NA	TRBV6-6	TRBJ1-1	TRBD1	CASSPRDRAGTEAFF	TGTGCCAGCAGTCCCCGGGACAGGGCGGGGACTGAAGCTTTCTTT
once	TRBV7-8	TRBJ2-3	TRBD1	CASSLWTGGSTDTQYF	TGTGCCAGCAGCTTGTGGACAGGGGGGAGCACAGATACGCAGTATTTT
once	TRBV6-1	TRBJ1-5	TRBD1	CASSEGSGGRQPQHF	TGTGCCAGCAGTGAAGGTTCAGGGGGCAGACAGCCCCAGCATTTT
NA	TRBV28	TRBJ2-7	TRBD1	CASSISSGTGTGLVEQYF	TGTGCCAGCAGTATAAGCTCCGGGACAGGGACCGGGTTAGTCGAGCAGTACTTC
NA	TRBV6-6	TRBJ1-2	NA	CASSQQGSNYGYTF	TGTGCCAGCAGCCAACAGGGTTCTAACTATGGCTACACCTTC
NA	TRBV5-1	TRBJ1-5	TRBD1	CASSPTGLNGNQPQHF	TGCGCCAGCAGCCCGACAGGGCTTAACGGGAATCAGCCCCAGCATTTT
NA	TRBV10-3	TRBJ2-2	TRBD1	CATRDRDSGELFF	TGTGCCACCCGGGACAGGGACTCCGGGGAGCTGTTTTTT
NA	TRBV2	TRBJ1-3	NA	CASRGAAKGNTIYF	TGTGCCAGCAGGGGGGCCGCGAAAGGAAACACCATATATTTT
once	TRBV9	TRBJ2-1	TRBD1	CASSSTGSLYNEQFF	TGTGCCAGCAGCTCGACAGGGTCCCTCTACAATGAGCAGTTCTTC
NA	TRBV10-3	TRBJ2-1	TRBD2	CAISESAGDTFEQFF	TGTGCCATCAGTGAGTCGGCGGGAGACACGTTTGAGCAGTTCTTC
NA	TRBV7-7	TRBJ2-5	TRBD1	CASSLVAGGRETQYF	TGTGCTAGCAGCTTAGTGGCAGGGGGCCGGGAGACCCAGTACTTC
NA	TRBV4-3	TRBJ2-3	NA	CASSQVSGWADTQYF	TGCGCCAGCAGCCAAGTTAGCGGTTGGGCGGATACGCAGTATTTT
NA	TRBV30	TRBJ1-1	NA	CAWNGGLNTEAFF	TGTGCCTGGAATGGCGGATTGAACACTGAAGCTTTCTTT